This T cell receptor (beta chain) was recovered during a study of cytomegalovirus exposure and HLA in healthy donors. Study-wide points: A later analysis revealed that TCR association rates differed between HLA loci, peaking at DRB1 and bottoming out at HLA-C. Per a prior analysis, the majority of TCR beta V segments were productive roughly 87% or roughly 30% of the time.

About this clone itself: The antigen remains unidentified.

The PCR was carried out with 60 Vbeta primers and 13 Jbeta primers. The method was immunoSEQ multiplex PCR; TCRdb's version includes in-frame clones alone and lacks a portion of them. Here the sample spans approximately 200,000 clones, about four fifths being singletons. Germline V gene data show CDR1 as MNHEY and CDR2 as SMNVEV (reference sequence). CDR3 length: 17 residues. V lost 1 base, J lost 1 base, and 14 bases lay in between. The J gene is TRBJ2-4, the V gene TRBV27, with D tentatively TRBD1 (5 bases). The receptor comes from a girl aged 5 to 17 in good health and CMV-seropositive. The sequenced sample consisted of PBMCs. The CDR3, as DNA: TGTGCCAGCAGTTTATGGGGCAGTGTTAGGGCCAAAAACATTCAGTACTTC. Its protein product is CASSLWGSVRAKNIQYF.